Listed below are T cell receptor beta chains from one sample, sequenced in a study of OX40 agonist ivuxolimab in advanced cancers. Clones were sequenced by immunoSEQ multiplex PCR, and TCRdb holds only the in-frame ones, with some missing. The repertoire holds 46,000 or so clones, with around 90% as singletons. The source material was CD4+ or CD8+ T cells sorted from blood, sampled in a trial of the OX40 agonist ivuxolimab. All receptors derive from an adult with an advanced solid tumor such as melanoma, head and neck, liver or kidney cancer. The CDR3 runs from the conserved cysteine through the conserved F or W. D genes are given only for firm matches. A clone size is listed for some rows: how often the clone was seen (once, few, many), or a class if it is expanded.

D	V	size	J	DNA	CDR3
NA	TRBV19	NA	TRBJ2-3	TGTGCCAGTAGGGGGGCCCCAAAGATCGATACGCAGTATTTT	CASRGAPKIDTQYF
NA	TRBV4-2	NA	TRBJ1-2	TGTGCCAGCAGCCAAGAGGACCTACCAGGGAGGGGCTACACCTTC	CASSQEDLPGRGYTF
TRBD2	TRBV29-1	NA	TRBJ2-6	TGCAGCGCCTGGACTAGCTTGGGCGTCCTGACTTTC	CSAWTSLGVLTF
TRBD1	TRBV20-1	NA	TRBJ1-1	TGCAGTGCAAACAGGGGGCCTGAAGCTTTCTTT	CSANRGPEAFF
TRBD1	TRBV9	NA	TRBJ2-7	TGTGCCAGCAGCGGCGGACAGGGGGGTTACGAGCAGTACTTC	CASSGGQGGYEQYF
NA	TRBV7-9	NA	TRBJ1-4	TGTGCCAGCAGCTGGGGGGGATTAGAAAAACTGTTTTTT	CASSWGGLEKLFF
NA	TRBV6-5	NA	TRBJ2-7	TGTGCCAGCAGTTACAACAGGGCCTACGAGCAGTACTTC	CASSYNRAYEQYF
NA	TRBV4-2	NA	TRBJ1-3	TGTGCCAGCAGCCAAGATCCGAGGAGCTCTGGAAACACCATATATTTT	CASSQDPRSSGNTIYF
NA	TRBV6-5	once	TRBJ2-2	TGTGCCACGCACCGCGGGAAGAACACCGGGGAGCTGTTTTTT	CATHRGKNTGELFF
NA	TRBV7-8	NA	TRBJ1-6	TGTGCCAGCAGCTTATTAGGACAGCTAACAGGCTCCTATAATTCACCCCTCCACTTT	CASSLLGQLTGSYNSPLHF
TRBD2	TRBV7-2	NA	TRBJ2-3	TGTGCCAGCACCCTGGGACTAGCGGGGTTCGGAGATACGCAGTATTTT	CASTLGLAGFGDTQYF
NA	TRBV29-1	NA	TRBJ2-5	TGCAGCTTGGAGACAGAAAGCCAAGAGACCCAGTACTTC	CSLETESQETQYF
NA	TRBV11-2	NA	TRBJ2-7	TGTGCCAGCAGCTGGGGGGCGGGCTCCTACGAGCAGTACTTC	CASSWGAGSYEQYF
TRBD2	TRBV10-2	NA	TRBJ2-3	TGCGCCAGCAGTCCTGGGAGGGCGGATACGCAGTATTTT	CASSPGRADTQYF
NA	TRBV28	few	TRBJ2-7	TGTGCCAGCAGTTTAATCGGGAACGAGCAGTACTTC	CASSLIGNEQYF
NA	TRBV13	NA	TRBJ2-1	TGTGCCAGCAGCCCAGGAGGCTCCTACAATGAGCAGTTCTTC	CASSPGGSYNEQFF
TRBD2	TRBV28	NA	TRBJ2-2	TGTGCCAGCAGTACGGAACTGGGACTAGCGGGAGTGCAATCCGGGGAGCTGTTTTTT	CASSTELGLAGVQSGELFF